This T cell receptor (beta chain) was obtained from a study of T cell responses to AZD1222 COVID-19 vaccine. Broader study findings: After two AZD1222 doses, spike-specific TCR breadth and depth rose versus day 0.

Of note for this clone: What it binds is unknown.

After removal of 6 bases from V and 10 bases from J, the junction contained 18 bases not matched to a gene. The CDR3 is made up of 16 amino acids. From germline, CDR1 is SGHTA and CDR2 FQGNSA. TCRdb's copy holds only in-frame clones and misses some; the assay was immunoSEQ multiplex PCR. This table has some 140,000 clones, approximately 90% appearing once. Sequenced here: peripheral blood, sampled 28 days after the second AZD1222 dose. This chain joins TRBV7-2 and TRBJ1-1; 9 bases map to TRBD1. The receptor's source is an adult who received the AZD1222 COVID-19 vaccine. For the CDR3, the DNA is TGTGCCAGCAGAACAGACCGGACAGGGGCCCCGAACGGAGCTTTCTTT. It translates to CASRTDRTGAPNGAFF.